Listed below are T cell receptor beta chains from one sample, sequenced in a study of T cell changes during pregnancy in multiple sclerosis. TCRdb keeps only in-frame clones here, not all; method: immunoSEQ multiplex PCR. The data contain 65,000 to 90,000 clones, around 92% of them singletons. The specimen comprised peripheral blood, sampled in the third trimester of pregnancy. The receptors stem from a female donor in good health, enrolled as a control in a pregnancy study. Both conserved end residues are part of each CDR3. D genes are given only for firm matches.

>TRBV5-1|15|.
CASQVNPGSYNEQFF
>TRBV5-1|15|TRBD2
CASRQGLAGGYEQYF
>TRBV5-1|16|.
CASSLQGGEAGNTIYF
>TRBV9|12|.
CASSVVDGELFF
>TRBV7-2|14|.
CASSLVSRVDTQYF
>TRBV19|16|TRBD1
CASSIGQGTNTGELFF
>TRBV28|17|.
CASSSPPGRSGGEKLFF
>TRBV4-3|15|TRBD1
CASSQAHRGRGEQYF
>TRBV7-8|17|TRBD2
CASSLVLAAGAYNEQFF
>TRBV29-1|12|.
CSVDGHNYGYTF
>TRBV18|16|TRBD1
CASSQGTGASGNTIYF
>TRBV27|13|TRBD1
CASSFGDRKTQYF
>TRBV27|14|.
CASSLRTATDTQYF
>TRBV18|15|.
CASSPQPRGGNTIYF
>TRBV9|14|.
CASSVGTQEETQYF
>TRBV27|18|.
CASSPSRQGNYSNQPQHF
>TRBV10-2|14|.
CASRLAGSGNTIYF
>TRBV29-1|12|.
CSVASSGNTIYF
>TRBV5-6|14|TRBD1
CASTRTGEVLEAFF
>TRBV30|14|.
CAWSADLNTGELFF
>TRBV7-6|14|TRBD2
CASSFGAGVDTQYF
>TRBV6-5|14|TRBD1
CASSPTGDSYEQYF
>TRBV9|18|TRBD2
CASSMTGTSGRATDTQYF
>TRBV4-1|16|.
CASSQGGQGLSYEQYF
>TRBV6-1|19|.
CASSEFAGNRVGMNTEAFF
>TRBV27|14|TRBD1
CASRETGGNEKLFF
>TRBV6-4|13|.
CASRDSYPYEQYF
>TRBV2|11|.
CARGLQETQYF
>TRBV7-9|12|.
CASSSQDGPQHF
>TRBV5-4|15|TRBD2
CASSALAGAYNEQFF
>TRBV5-4|15|TRBD2
CASSFIAGGNNEQFF
>TRBV5-1|18|TRBD2
CASSFGTSGSLGTDTQYF
>TRBV28|15|.
CASSLFLRGDEKLFF
>TRBV6-6|15|.
CASSYLRYSYNEQFF
>TRBV11-2|14|TRBD1
CASSASGTGYEQYF
>TRBV7-9|12|TRBD1
CAILRDSYEQYF
>TRBV7-9|16|.
CASSLLGGQLTGELFF
>TRBV29-1|16|.
CSVRHREQGLNYGYTF
>TRBV19|14|.
CASSARGLFQPQHF
>TRBV7-3|15|TRBD1
CASSPAGTGSYEQYF
>TRBV7-9|15|TRBD2
CASSPSGSSYNEQFF
>TRBV15|14|.
CATSRSYEGYEQYF
>TRBV28|14|.
CASSDRKGKREQYF
>TRBV7-8|17|.
CASIPIVRGSSYNEQFF
>TRBV6-5|15|TRBD1
CASSSRTGGSYEQYF
>TRBV5-1|15|TRBD1
CASSLAGTGAYEQYF